The rows below give T cell receptor beta chains drawn from one sample of a study of CD8+ T cells in alopecia areata. The method was immunoSEQ multiplex PCR; TCRdb's version includes in-frame clones alone and lacks a portion of them. The table lists about 130,000 clones, roughly 50% of them singletons. This material consisted of CD8+ T cells sorted from blood, taken at week 0. The receptors stem from a human donor with alopecia areata. Each CDR3 is given with its conserved first and last residue. D genes are given only for firm matches. Not all rows give a size; the values are once, few, many and, for expanded clones, a class.

j_call | v_call | cdr3_length | d_call | clone_size | cdr3_aa | cdr3_nt
TRBJ1-1 | TRBV29-1 | 12 | - | few | CSVGHQNTEAFF | TGCAGCGTGGGACACCAGAACACTGAAGCTTTCTTT
TRBJ2-7 | TRBV29-1 | 11 | - | - | CSVERQGEQYF | TGCAGCGTTGAAAGGCAGGGAGAGCAGTACTTC
TRBJ1-1 | TRBV5-6 | 14 | - | - | CASSSLGGNTEAFF | TGTGCCAGCAGCTCACTAGGGGGAAACACTGAAGCTTTCTTT
TRBJ2-5 | TRBV30 | 16 | TRBD2 | - | CAWSVSSGDEQETQYF | TGTGCCTGGAGTGTTTCGAGCGGGGATGAACAAGAGACCCAGTACTTC
TRBJ2-3 | TRBV4-2 | 16 | TRBD2 | few | CASSPNPGGEADTQYF | TGTGCCAGCAGCCCGAACCCGGGGGGGGAGGCAGATACGCAGTATTTT
TRBJ1-6 | TRBV19 | 13 | - | - | CASSMVPDSPLHF | TGTGCCAGTAGTATGGTGCCAGACTCGCCCCTCCACTTT
TRBJ1-5 | TRBV29-1 | 13 | TRBD1 | once | CSATTGGNQPQHF | TGCAGCGCAACTACAGGGGGCAATCAGCCCCAGCATTTT
TRBJ2-7 | TRBV29-1 | 12 | TRBD1 | - | CSVGDSSYEQYF | TGCAGCGTTGGGGACAGTTCCTACGAGCAGTACTTC
TRBJ2-1 | TRBV27 | 13 | - | - | CASRLTGYNEQFF | TGTGCCAGCAGGCTCACCGGGTACAATGAGCAGTTCTTC
TRBJ2-3 | TRBV30 | 14 | - | - | CAWSVLGYGDTQYF | TGTGCCTGGAGTGTACTGGGGTACGGCGATACGCAGTATTTT
TRBJ1-6 | TRBV6-1 | 16 | TRBD1 | - | CASSELTGANNSPLHF | TGTGCCAGCAGTGAATTGACAGGGGCTAATAATTCACCCCTCCACTTT
TRBJ2-7 | TRBV14 | 12 | - | - | CASSSLGDEQYF | TGTGCCAGCAGTTCGCTAGGAGACGAGCAGTACTTC
TRBJ2-1 | TRBV29-1 | 17 | TRBD2 | few | CSAHNPGLALFYNEQFF | TGCAGCGCCCATAACCCGGGACTAGCGCTGTTCTACAATGAGCAGTTCTTC
TRBJ1-4 | TRBV5-6 | 11 | - | - | CASSRDYRLFF | TGTGCCAGCAGCCGGGACTATCGACTGTTTTTT
TRBJ1-1 | TRBV14 | 16 | TRBD1 | few | CASSQRTGAMNTEAFF | TGTGCCAGCAGCCAACGGACAGGGGCCATGAACACTGAAGCTTTCTTT
TRBJ2-7 | TRBV6-1 | 14 | - | - | CASTQAGYWDEQYF | TGTGCCAGCACCCAAGCGGGTTACTGGGACGAGCAGTACTTC
TRBJ2-1 | TRBV14 | 12 | - | few | CASSLNHNEQFF | TGTGCCAGCAGCCTCAACCACAATGAGCAGTTCTTC
TRBJ2-3 | TRBV7-8 | 16 | - | - | CASSPSPRQGTDTQYF | TGTGCCAGCAGCCCCTCCCCGCGACAGGGCACAGATACGCAGTATTTT
TRBJ1-3 | TRBV7-9 | 14 | - | - | CASSGVGPGNTIYF | TGTGCCAGCAGCGGGGTAGGGCCTGGAAACACCATATATTTT
TRBJ1-6 | TRBV19 | 15 | TRBD1 | few | CASSTSGTEGSPLHF | TGTGCCAGTAGTACCTCCGGGACAGAGGGGTCACCCCTCCACTTT
TRBJ2-7 | TRBV7-9 | 14 | - | - | CASSFTRTDYEQYF | TGTGCCAGCAGCTTCACTAGGACAGACTACGAGCAGTACTTC
TRBJ2-1 | TRBV6-7 | 18 | TRBD1 | - | CASSYPPSGTGIYNEQFF | TGTGCCAGCAGTTACCCACCCTCGGGGACAGGGATTTACAATGAGCAGTTCTTC
TRBJ1-2 | TRBV29-1 | 14 | TRBD1 | once | CSVDGGQALYGYTF | TGCAGCGTTGATGGCGGACAGGCACTCTATGGCTACACCTTC
TRBJ2-1 | TRBV29-1 | 14 | - | - | CSVEFRDSYNEQFF | TGCAGCGTTGAATTCAGGGACTCCTACAATGAGCAGTTCTTC
TRBJ2-7 | TRBV7-2 | 15 | TRBD2 | - | CASSPPAGPPYEQYF | TGTGCCAGCAGCCCGCCAGCGGGGCCCCCCTACGAGCAGTACTTC
TRBJ1-1 | TRBV19 | 13 | - | few | CASSSVRDTEAFF | TGTGCCAGTAGTTCCGTTCGGGACACTGAAGCTTTCTTT
TRBJ2-7 | TRBV15 | 15 | - | - | CATSRVAGPPEEQYF | TGTGCCACCAGCAGAGTCGCGGGACCCCCAGAGGAGCAGTACTTC
TRBJ1-2 | TRBV6-6 | 16 | - | many | CASSYAHGLGLYGYTF | TGTGCCAGCAGTTACGCCCATGGGCTGGGTCTCTATGGCTACACCTTC
TRBJ2-1 | TRBV7-9 | 15 | TRBD2 | - | CASSYSGGPYNEQFF | TGTGCCAGCTCTTATAGCGGGGGACCCTACAATGAGCAGTTCTTC
TRBJ2-5 | TRBV6-1 | 15 | TRBD1 | - | CASSTGQAPEETQYF | TGTGCCAGCAGTACCGGACAGGCCCCCGAAGAGACCCAGTACTTC
TRBJ1-1 | TRBV5-4 | 13 | - | few | CASSLGKGPEAFF | TGTGCCAGCAGCTTGGGTAAAGGGCCGGAAGCTTTCTTT
TRBJ1-6 | TRBV6-6 | 13 | - | few | CASSYESNQSLHF | TGTGCCAGCAGTTACGAATCGAATCAGTCCCTCCACTTT
TRBJ2-1 | TRBV27 | 15 | TRBD2 | - | CASSLSVAGGPEQFF | TGTGCCAGCAGTTTATCGGTCGCGGGGGGGCCTGAGCAGTTCTTC
TRBJ1-2 | TRBV30 | 14 | - | - | CAWSRTGGRYGYTF | TGTGCCTGGAGTAGAACGGGTGGAAGATATGGCTACACCTTC
TRBJ2-1 | TRBV2 | 15 | - | - | CASSDLGPHFDEQFF | TGTGCCAGCAGTGATTTGGGACCCCATTTCGATGAGCAGTTCTTC
TRBJ2-2 | TRBV6-4 | 15 | TRBD1 | few | CASSPDRVNTGELFF | TGTGCCAGCAGTCCGGACAGGGTGAACACCGGGGAGCTGTTTTTT
TRBJ2-3 | TRBV10-3 | 12 | - | - | CAINGLTDTQYF | TGTGCCATCAACGGACTAACAGATACGCAGTATTTT
TRBJ2-3 | TRBV15 | 14 | - | few | CATSRDPATDTQYF | TGTGCCACCAGCAGAGACCCCGCCACAGATACGCAGTATTTT
TRBJ2-5 | TRBV4-1 | 16 | - | - | CASSPIPGRGQETQYF | TGCGCCAGCAGCCCGATTCCTGGACGGGGACAAGAGACCCAGTACTTC
TRBJ2-7 | TRBV5-8 | 10 | - | - | CASSFDEQYF | TGTGCCAGCAGCTTTGACGAGCAGTACTTC
TRBJ2-5 | TRBV12-5 | 21 | TRBD1 | - | CASGLIPWSGTGVRWGETQYF | TGTGCTAGTGGTTTGATCCCATGGTCCGGGACAGGGGTTCGGTGGGGAGAGACCCAGTACTTC
TRBJ1-1 | TRBV4-2 | 15 | - | - | CASSQDSEVGTEAFF | TGTGCCAGCAGCCAAGATTCGGAGGTAGGCACTGAAGCTTTCTTT
TRBJ1-2 | TRBV7-9 | 16 | - | few | CASSLMTDLENYGYTF | TGTGCCAGCAGCCTAATGACAGATTTGGAGAACTATGGCTACACCTTC
TRBJ2-1 | TRBV7-9 | 13 | - | few | CASSLDRSNEQFF | TGTGCCAGCAGCTTAGACAGATCCAATGAGCAGTTCTTC
TRBJ2-5 | TRBV6-5 | 14 | - | - | CASSYSHYQETQYF | TGTGCCAGCAGTTACTCGCACTACCAAGAGACCCAGTACTTC
TRBJ2-7 | TRBV7-9 | 12 | TRBD1 | - | CASSPGTVEQYF | TGTGCCAGCAGCCCCGGGACAGTCGAGCAGTACTTC
TRBJ2-7 | TRBV5-6 | 11 | - | - | CASGLRDEQYF | TGTGCCAGCGGACTCAGGGACGAGCAGTACTTC